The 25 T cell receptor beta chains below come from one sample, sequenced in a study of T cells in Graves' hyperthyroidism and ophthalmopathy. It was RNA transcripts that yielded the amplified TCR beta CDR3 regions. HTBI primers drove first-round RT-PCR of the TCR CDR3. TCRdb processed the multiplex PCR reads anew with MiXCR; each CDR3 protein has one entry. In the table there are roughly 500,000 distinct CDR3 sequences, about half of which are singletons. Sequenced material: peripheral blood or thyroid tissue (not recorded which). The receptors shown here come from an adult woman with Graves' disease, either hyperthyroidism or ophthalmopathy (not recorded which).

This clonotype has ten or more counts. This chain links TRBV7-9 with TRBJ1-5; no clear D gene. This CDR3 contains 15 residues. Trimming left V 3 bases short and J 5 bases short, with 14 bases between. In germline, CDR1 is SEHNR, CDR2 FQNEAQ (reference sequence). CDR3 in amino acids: CASSFGYGSDQPQHF. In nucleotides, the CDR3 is TGTGCCAGCAGCTTCGGTTATGGGTCGGATCAGCCCCAGCATTTT.

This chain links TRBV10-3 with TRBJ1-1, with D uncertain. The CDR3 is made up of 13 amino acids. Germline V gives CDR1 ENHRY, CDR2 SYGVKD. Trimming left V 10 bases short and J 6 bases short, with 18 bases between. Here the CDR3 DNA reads TGTGCCAGCATAATCTCTCTCCCAGCTGAAGCTTTCTTT. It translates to CASIISLPAEAFF.

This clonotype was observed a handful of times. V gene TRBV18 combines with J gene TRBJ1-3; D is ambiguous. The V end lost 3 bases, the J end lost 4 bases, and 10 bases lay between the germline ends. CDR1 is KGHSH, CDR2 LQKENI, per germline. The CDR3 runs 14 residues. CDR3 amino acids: CASSPYLGGNTIYF. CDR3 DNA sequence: TGTGCCAGCTCACCGTATTTGGGGGGAAACACCATATATTTT.

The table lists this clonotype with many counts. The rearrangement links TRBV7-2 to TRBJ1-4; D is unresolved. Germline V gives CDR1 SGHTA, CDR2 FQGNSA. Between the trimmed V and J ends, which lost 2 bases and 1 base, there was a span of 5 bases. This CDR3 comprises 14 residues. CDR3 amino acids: CASSLPGTNEKLFF. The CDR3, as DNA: TGTGCCAGCAGCTTACCCGGAACTAATGAAAAACTGTTTTTT.

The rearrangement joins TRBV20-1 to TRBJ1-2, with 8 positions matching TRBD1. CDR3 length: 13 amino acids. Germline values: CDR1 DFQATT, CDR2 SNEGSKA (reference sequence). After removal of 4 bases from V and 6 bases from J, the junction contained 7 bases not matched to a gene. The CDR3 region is CSATQTGEDGYTF. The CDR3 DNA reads TGCAGTGCTACCCAGACAGGGGAGGATGGCTACACCTTC.

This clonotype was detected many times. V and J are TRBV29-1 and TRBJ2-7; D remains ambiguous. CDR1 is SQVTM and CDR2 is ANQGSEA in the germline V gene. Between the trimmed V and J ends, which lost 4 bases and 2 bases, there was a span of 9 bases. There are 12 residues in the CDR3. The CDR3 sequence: CSVGATTYEQYF. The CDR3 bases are TGCAGCGTTGGGGCTACAACCTACGAGCAGTACTTC.

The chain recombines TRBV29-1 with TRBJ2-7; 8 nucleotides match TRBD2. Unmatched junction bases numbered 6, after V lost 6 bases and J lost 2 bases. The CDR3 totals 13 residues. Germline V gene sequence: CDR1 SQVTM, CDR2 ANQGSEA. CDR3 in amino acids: CSVSGAGAYEQYF. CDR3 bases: TGCAGCGTGTCCGGAGCGGGAGCCTACGAGCAGTACTTC.

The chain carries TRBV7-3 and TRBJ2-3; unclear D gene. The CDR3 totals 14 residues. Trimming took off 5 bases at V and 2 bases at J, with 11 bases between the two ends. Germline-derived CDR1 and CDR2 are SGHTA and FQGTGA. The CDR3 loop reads CASSLGPFTDTQYF. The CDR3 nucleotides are TGTGCCAGCAGCCTAGGACCTTTCACAGATACGCAGTATTTT.

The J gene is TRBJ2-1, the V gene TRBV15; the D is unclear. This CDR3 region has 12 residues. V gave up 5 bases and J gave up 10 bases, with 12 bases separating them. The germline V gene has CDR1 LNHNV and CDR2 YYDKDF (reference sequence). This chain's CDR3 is CATSGASREQFF. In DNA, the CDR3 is TGTGCCACCAGCGGTGCTAGTCGGGAGCAGTTCTTC.

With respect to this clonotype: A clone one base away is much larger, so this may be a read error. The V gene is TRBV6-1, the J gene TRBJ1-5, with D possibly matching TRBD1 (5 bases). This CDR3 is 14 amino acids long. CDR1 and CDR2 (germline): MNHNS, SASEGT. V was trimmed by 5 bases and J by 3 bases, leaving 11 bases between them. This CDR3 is CASSNGAANQPQHF. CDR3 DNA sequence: TGTGCCAGCAGTAACGGGGCCGCCAATCAGCCCCAGCATTTT.

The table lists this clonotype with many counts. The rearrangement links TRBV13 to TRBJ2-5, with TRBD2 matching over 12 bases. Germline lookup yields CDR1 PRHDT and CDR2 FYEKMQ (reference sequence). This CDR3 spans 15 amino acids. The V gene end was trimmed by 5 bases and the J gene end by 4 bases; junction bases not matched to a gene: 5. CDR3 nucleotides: TGTGCCAGCAGCGATGGACTAGCGGGAACAGAGACCCAGTACTTC. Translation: CASSDGLAGTETQYF.

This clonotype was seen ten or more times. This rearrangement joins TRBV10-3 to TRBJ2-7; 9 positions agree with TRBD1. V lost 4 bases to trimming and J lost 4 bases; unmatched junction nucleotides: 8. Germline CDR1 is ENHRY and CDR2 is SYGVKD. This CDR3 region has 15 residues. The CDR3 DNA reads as TGTGCCATCAGTGCCCGCCCGGGACAGGGTTACGAGCAGTACTTC. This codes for CAISARPGQGYEQYF.

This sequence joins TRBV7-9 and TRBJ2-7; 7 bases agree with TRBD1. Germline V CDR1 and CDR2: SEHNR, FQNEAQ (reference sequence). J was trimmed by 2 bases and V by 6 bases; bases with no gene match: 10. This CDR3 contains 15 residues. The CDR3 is CASSRGQAGTYEQYF. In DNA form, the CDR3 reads TGTGCCAGCAGTCGCGGACAGGCAGGCACCTACGAGCAGTACTTC.

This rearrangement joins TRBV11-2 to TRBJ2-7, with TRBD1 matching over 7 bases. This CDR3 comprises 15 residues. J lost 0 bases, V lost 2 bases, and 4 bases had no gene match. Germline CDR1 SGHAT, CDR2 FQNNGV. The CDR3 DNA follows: TGTGCCAGCAGCTTACCGGGACAGAACTCCTACGAGCAGTACTTC. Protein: CASSLPGQNSYEQYF.

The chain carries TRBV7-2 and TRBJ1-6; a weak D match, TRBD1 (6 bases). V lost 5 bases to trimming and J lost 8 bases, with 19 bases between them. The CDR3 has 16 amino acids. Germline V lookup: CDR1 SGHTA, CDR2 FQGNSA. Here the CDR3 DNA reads TGTGCCAGCAGCCAGGCGGCAGGGGTGGAACATTCACCCCTCCACTTT. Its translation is CASSQAAGVEHSPLHF.

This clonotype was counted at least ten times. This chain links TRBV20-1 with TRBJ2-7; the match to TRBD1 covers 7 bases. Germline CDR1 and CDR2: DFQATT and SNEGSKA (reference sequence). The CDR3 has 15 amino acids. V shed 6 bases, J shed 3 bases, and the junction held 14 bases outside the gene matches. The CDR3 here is CSAESVRGNSYEQYF. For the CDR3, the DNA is TGCAGTGCCGAAAGCGTCAGGGGGAACAGCTACGAGCAGTACTTC.

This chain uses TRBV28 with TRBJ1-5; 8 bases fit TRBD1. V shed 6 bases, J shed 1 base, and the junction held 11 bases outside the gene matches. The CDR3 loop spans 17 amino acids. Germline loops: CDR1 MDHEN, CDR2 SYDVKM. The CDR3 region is CASRQGVGDRSNQPQHF. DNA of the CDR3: TGTGCCAGCAGACAGGGGGTCGGCGATAGGAGCAATCAGCCCCAGCATTTT.

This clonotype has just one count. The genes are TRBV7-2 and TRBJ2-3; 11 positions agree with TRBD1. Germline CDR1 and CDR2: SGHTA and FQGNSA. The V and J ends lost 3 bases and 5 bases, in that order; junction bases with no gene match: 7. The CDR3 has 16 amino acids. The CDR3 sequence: CASSFGTGGLEDTQYF. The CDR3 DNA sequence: TGTGCCAGCAGCTTTGGGACAGGGGGTCTTGAAGATACGCAGTATTTT.

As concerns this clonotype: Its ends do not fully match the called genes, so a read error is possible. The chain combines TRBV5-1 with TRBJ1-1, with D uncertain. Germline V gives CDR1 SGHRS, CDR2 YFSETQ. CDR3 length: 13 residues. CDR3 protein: CASSTSETTEAFF. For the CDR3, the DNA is TGTGCCAGCAGCACGAGCGAAACTACTGAAGCTTTCTTT.

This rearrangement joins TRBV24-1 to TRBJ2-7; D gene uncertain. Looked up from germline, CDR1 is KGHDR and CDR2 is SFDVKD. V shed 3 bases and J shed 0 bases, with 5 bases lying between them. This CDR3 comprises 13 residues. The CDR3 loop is CATSDGPSYEQYF. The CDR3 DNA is TGTGCCACCAGTGATGGGCCCTCCTACGAGCAGTACTTC.

CDR3 sequence reads: CSATGPGNTIYF. The CDR3 DNA is TGCAGTGCTACAGGGCCTGGAAACACCATATATTTT. The V gene is TRBV20-1, the J gene TRBJ1-3, with a possible D match to TRBD1 (5 bases). Trimming removed 4 bases from V and 2 bases from J, with 6 bases in between. Per the germline V gene, CDR1 is DFQATT and CDR2 is SNEGSKA (reference sequence). The CDR3 spans 12 residues.

CDR3 residues: CASIGTLSNQPQHF. In DNA form, the CDR3 reads TGTGCCAGCATTGGGACACTAAGCAATCAGCCCCAGCATTTT. The V and J genes are TRBV6-5 and TRBJ1-5; possibly TRBD1 for D (6 bases). Between the trimmed V and J ends, which lost 7 bases and 1 base, there was a span of 11 bases. The germline V gene encodes CDR1 MNHEY and CDR2 SVGAGI. The CDR3 extends over 14 amino acids.

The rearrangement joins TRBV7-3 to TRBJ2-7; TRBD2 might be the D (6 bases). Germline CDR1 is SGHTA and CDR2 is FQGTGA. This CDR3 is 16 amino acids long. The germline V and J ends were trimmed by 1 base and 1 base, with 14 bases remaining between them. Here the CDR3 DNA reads TGTGCCAGCAGCTTAAAGGTCGGGGGAGCATCCTACGAGCAGTACTTC. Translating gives CASSLKVGGASYEQYF.

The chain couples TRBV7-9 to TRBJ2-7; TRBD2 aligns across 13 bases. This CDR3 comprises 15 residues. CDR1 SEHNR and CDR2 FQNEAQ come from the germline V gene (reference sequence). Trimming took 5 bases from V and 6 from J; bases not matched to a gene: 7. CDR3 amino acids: CASSHRTSGSFEQYF. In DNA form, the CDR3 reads TGTGCCAGCAGCCATAGGACTAGCGGGAGTTTCGAGCAGTACTTC.

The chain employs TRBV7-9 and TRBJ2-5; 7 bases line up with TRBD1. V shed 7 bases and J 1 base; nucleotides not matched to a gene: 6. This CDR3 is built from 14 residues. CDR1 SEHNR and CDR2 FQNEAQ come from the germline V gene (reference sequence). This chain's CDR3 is CASNPDRVQETQYF. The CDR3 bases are TGTGCCAGCAACCCAGACAGGGTCCAAGAGACCCAGTACTTC.